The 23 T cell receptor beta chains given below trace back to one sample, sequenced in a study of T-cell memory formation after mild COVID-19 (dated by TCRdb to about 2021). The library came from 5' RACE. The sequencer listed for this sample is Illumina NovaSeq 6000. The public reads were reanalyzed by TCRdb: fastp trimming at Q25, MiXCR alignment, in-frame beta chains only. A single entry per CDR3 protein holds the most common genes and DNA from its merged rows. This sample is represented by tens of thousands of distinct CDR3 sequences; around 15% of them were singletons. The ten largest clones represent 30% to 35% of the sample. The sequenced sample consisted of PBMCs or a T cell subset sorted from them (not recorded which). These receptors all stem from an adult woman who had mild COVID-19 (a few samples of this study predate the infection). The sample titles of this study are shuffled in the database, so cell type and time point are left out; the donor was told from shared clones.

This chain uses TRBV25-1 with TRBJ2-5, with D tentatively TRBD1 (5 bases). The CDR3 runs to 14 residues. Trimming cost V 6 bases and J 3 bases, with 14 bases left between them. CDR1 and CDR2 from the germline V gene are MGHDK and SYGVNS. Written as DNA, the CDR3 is TGTGCCAGCAGCCTAGGGGCAGGGAAAGAGACCCAGTACTTC. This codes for CASSLGAGKETQYF.

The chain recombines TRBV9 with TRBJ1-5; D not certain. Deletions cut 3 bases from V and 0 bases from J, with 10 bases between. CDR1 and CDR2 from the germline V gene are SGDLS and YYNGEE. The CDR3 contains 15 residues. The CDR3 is CASSESGNSNQPQHF. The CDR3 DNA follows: TGTGCCAGCAGCGAGAGCGGTAATAGCAATCAGCCCCAGCATTTT.

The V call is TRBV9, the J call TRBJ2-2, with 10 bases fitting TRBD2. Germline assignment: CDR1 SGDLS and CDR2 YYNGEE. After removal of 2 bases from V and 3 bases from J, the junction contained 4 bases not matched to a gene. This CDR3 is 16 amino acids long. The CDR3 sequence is CASSVWTSGHTGELFF. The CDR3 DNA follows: TGTGCCAGCAGCGTCTGGACTAGCGGACACACCGGGGAGCTGTTTTTT. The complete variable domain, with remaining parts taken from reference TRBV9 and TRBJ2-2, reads DSGVTQTPKHLITATGQRVTLRCSPRSGDLSVYWYQQSLDQGLQFLIQYYNGEERAKGNILERFSAQQFPDLHSELNLSSLELGDSALYFCASSVWTSGHTGELFFGEGSRLTVL.

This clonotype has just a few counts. CDR3 sequence: CSVEVGTGGAYEQYF. The CDR3 DNA follows: TGCAGCGTTGAGGTCGGGACAGGGGGGGCCTACGAGCAGTACTTC. This rearrangement joins TRBV29-1 to TRBJ2-7; 11 bases align to TRBD1. The CDR3 covers 15 residues. Germline CDR1 SQVTM, CDR2 ANQGSEA. The V gene end was trimmed by 3 bases and the J gene end by 2 bases; junction bases not matched to a gene: 6.

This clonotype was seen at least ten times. The DNA for the CDR3 is TGTGCCAGCAAACCGTGGCAGGGGGGAACAGATACGCAGTATTTT. It codes for CASKPWQGGTDTQYF. The gene calls are TRBV6-5 and TRBJ2-3; D may be TRBD1 (7 bases). Trimming took 7 bases from V and 3 from J, leaving 17 bases between them. CDR1 is MNHEY and CDR2 is SVGAGI in the germline V gene. This CDR3 contains 15 residues.

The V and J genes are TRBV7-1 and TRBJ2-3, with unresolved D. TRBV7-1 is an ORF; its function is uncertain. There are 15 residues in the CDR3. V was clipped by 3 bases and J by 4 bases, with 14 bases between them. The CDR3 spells CASSSGLKVADTQYF. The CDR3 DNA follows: TGTGCCAGCAGCTCCGGATTAAAGGTCGCAGATACGCAGTATTTT.

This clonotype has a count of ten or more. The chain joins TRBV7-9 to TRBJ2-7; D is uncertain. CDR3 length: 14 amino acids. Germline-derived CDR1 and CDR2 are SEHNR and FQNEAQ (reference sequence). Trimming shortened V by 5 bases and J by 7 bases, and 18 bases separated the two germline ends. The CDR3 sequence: CASSPVVVPWEQYF. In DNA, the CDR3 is TGTGCCAGCAGCCCAGTTGTGGTCCCTTGGGAGCAGTACTTC.

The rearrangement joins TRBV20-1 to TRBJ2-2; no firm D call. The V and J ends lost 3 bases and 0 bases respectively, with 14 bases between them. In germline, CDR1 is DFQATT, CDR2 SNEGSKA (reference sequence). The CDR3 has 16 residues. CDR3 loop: CSASSFTGANTGELFF. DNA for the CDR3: TGCAGTGCTAGTAGCTTCACCGGAGCGAACACCGGGGAGCTGTTTTTT.

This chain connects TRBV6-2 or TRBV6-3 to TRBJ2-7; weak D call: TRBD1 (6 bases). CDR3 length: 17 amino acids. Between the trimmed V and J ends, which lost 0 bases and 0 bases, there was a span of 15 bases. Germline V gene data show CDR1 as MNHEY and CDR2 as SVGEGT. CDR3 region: CASSYSPTGASSYEQYF. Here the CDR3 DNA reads TGTGCCAGCAGTTACTCCCCGACAGGCGCTAGCTCCTACGAGCAGTACTTC.

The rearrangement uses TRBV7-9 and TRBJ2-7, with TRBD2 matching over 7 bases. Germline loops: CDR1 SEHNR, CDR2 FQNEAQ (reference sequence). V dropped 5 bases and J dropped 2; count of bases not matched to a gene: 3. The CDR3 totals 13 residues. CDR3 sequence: CASSAGLAYEQYF. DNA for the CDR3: TGTGCCAGCAGCGCTGGACTAGCCTACGAGCAGTACTTC. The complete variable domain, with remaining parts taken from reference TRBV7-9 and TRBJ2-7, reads DTGVSQNPRHKITKRGQNVTFRCDPISEHNRLYWYRQTLGQGPEFLTYFQNEAQLEKSRLLSDRFSAERPKGSFSTLEIQRTEQGDSAMYLCASSAGLAYEQYFGPGTRLTVT.

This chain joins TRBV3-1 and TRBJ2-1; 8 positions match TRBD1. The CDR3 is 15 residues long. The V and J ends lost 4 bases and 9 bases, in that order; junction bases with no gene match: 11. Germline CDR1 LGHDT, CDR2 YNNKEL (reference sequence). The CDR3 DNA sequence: TGTGCCAGCAGCCCGGGGGACAGGCAATCGAGTGAGCAGTTCTTC. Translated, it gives CASSPGDRQSSEQFF.

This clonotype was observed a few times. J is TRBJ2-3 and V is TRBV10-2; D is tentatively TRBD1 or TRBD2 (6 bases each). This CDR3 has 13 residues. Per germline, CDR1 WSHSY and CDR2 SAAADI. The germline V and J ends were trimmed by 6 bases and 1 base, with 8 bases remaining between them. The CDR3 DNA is TGCGCCAGCAGACGGGGGCGCACAGATACGCAGTATTTT. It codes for CASRRGRTDTQYF.

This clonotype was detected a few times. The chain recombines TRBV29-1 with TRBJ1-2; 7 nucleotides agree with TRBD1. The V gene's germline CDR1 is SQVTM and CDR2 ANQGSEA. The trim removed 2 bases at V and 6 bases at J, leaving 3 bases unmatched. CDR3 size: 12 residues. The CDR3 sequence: CSVEKGADGYTF. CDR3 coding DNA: TGCAGCGTTGAAAAGGGGGCGGATGGCTACACCTTC.

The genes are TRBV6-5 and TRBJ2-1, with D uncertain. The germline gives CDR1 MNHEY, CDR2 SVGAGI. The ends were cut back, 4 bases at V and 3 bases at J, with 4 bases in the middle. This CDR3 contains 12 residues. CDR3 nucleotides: TGTGCCAGCAGTTCATACTACAATGAGCAGTTCTTC. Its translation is CASSSYYNEQFF.

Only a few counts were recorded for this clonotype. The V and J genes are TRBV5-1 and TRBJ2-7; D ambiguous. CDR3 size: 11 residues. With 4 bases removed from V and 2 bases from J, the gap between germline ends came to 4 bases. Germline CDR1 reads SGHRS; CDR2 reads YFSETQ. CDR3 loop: CASSGAYEQYF. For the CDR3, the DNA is TGCGCCAGCAGCGGGGCCTACGAGCAGTACTTC. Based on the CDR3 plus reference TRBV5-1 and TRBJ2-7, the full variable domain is KAGVTQTPRYLIKTRGQQVTLSCSPISGHRSVSWYQQTPGQGLQFLFEYFSETQRNKGNFPGRFSGRQFSNSRSEMNVSTLELGDSALYLCASSGAYEQYFGPGTRLTVT.

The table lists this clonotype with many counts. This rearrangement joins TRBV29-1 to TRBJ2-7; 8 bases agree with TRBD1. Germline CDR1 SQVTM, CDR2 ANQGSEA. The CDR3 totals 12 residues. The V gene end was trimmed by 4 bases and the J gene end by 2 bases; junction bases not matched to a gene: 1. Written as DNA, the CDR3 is TGCAGCGTTGGGACAGGGACCTACGAGCAGTACTTC. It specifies CSVGTGTYEQYF.

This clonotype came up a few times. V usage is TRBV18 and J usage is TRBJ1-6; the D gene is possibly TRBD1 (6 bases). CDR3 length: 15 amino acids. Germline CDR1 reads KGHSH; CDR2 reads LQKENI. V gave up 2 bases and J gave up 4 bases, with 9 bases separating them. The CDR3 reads CASSPGQQYNSPLHF. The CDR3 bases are TGTGCCAGCTCACCAGGACAGCAATATAATTCACCCCTCCACTTT.

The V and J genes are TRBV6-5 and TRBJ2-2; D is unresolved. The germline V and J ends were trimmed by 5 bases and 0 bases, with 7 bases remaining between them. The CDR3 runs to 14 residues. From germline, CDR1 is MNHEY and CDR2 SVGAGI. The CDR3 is CASSPTPNTGELFF. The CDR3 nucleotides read TGTGCCAGCAGTCCTACACCGAACACCGGGGAGCTGTTTTTT.

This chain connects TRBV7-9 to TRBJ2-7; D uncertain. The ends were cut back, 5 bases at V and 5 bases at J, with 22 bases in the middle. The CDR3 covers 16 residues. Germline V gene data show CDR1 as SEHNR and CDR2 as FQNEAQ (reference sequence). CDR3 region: CASSQSETRTADEQYF. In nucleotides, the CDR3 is TGTGCCAGCAGCCAAAGTGAGACTCGGACCGCGGACGAGCAGTACTTC.

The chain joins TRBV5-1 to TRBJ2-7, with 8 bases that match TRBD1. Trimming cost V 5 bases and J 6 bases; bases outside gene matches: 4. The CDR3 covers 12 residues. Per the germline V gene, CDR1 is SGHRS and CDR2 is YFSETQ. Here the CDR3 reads CASSWTGFEQYF. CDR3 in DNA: TGCGCCAGCAGTTGGACAGGGTTCGAGCAGTACTTC.

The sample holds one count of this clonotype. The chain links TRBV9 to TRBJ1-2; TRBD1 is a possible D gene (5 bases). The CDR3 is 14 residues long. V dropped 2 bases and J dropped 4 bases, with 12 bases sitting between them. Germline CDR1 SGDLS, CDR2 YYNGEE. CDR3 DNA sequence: TGTGCCAGCAGCGTCGGGCACGGGGGCTATGGCTACACCTTC. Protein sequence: CASSVGHGGYGYTF.

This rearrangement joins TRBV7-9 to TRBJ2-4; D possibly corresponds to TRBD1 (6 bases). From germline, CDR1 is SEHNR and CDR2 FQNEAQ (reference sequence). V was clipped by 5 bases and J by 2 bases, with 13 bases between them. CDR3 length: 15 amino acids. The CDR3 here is CASSHREGSKNIQYF. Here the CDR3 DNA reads TGTGCCAGCAGCCACAGGGAAGGGTCCAAAAACATTCAGTACTTC.

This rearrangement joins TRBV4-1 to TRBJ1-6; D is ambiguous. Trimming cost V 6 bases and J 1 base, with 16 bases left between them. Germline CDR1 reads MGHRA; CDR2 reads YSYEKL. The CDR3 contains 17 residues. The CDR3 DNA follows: TGCGCCAGCAGTCCCTGGGCGGGTTTATCCTATAATTCACCCCTCCACTTT. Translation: CASSPWAGLSYNSPLHF.